This T cell receptor (beta chain) was found in a study of blood T cell repertoires in COVID-19. As for the study in general: The United States, Italy and Spain supplied acute and convalescent COVID-19 samples. From T cells, B-cell-depleted T cells, or PBMCs came the material, which was cDNA or gDNA.

Looked up from germline, CDR1 is SGHTA and CDR2 is FQGNSA. V lost 5 bases and J lost 2, with 13 bases in between. The CDR3 extends over 14 amino acids. Per the original data handling: Amplified reference gene primers provided the basis for estimating nucleated cell counts. The protocol was immunoSEQ multiplex PCR, while the TCRdb copy is restricted to in-frame clones and leaves out a portion. V, J and clone size are those of that table, while D and trimming were read from the DNA. The sample includes just over 250,000 clones, more than 70% seen only once; the top ten take approximately 2.2%. This clone was recorded only once.

The gene calls are TRBV7-2 and TRBJ2-7; the D gene is possibly TRBD1 (6 bases). The sequence came from a woman in her 50s with acute or convalescent COVID-19. Sequenced sample: peripheral blood. The CDR3 sequence: CASSTTPGAYEQYF. DNA for the CDR3: TGTGCCAGCAGCACTACTCCAGGGGCCTACGAGCAGTACTTC.